The present T cell receptor beta chain was sequenced within a study of cytotoxic CD8 clonotypes in ibrutinib-treated CLL (dated by TCRdb to the early 2020s). Background for the entire study: In this cohort, some 16 patients were treatment-naive and approximately 10 were relapsed/refractory, while some 18 had unmutated IGHV. Longitudinal samples were obtainable from 26 of the 86 participants in the trial. On average, each sample had 255,043 productive templates and more than 75,000 productive rearrangements. Response samples were obtained after a median of approximately twelve months of treatment, with a range of about 6 to 40 months. Partial responses were observed in 24 patients and complete responses in 2; after a median follow-up of roughly 72 months, remission was maintained in around 14 patients and progression was observed in about twelve. Cryopreserved peripheral blood mononuclear cells were obtained before treatment, at response, and at either sustained remission or disease progression.

Overall results and qualifications from the work: Clonality rose at ibrutinib response, remained stable during sustained remission, and dropped back toward baseline at progression. Sampling times were not matched between sustained-remission and progressing patients, and lymph node repertoires were not studied. Public clonotypes were rare and either shrank or stayed stable during treatment, and the rise in clonality at ibrutinib response reflected expansion of private clonotypes. Baseline clonality exceeded that of age-matched healthy donors and correlated strongly with circulating CD8+ T-cell counts.

A MiSeq instrument was used for deep resolution sequencing, which targeted depths ranging from 1 in 1 million up to 1 in 200,000 T cells, with coverage averaging 10x for each clonotype. TCR beta libraries were generated with the immunoSEQ hsTCRB Kit. Regarding the original processing steps: The data were analyzed with ImmunoSEQ Analyzer and ImmunoSEQ Data Assistant, and V, D and J gene assignments followed IMGT definitions. Clonality, with values ranging from 0 to 1, was calculated as one minus the normalized Shannon entropy of productive rearrangement frequencies. Only overrepresented clonotypes making up at least 0.05% of each patient's repertoire were included in the public clonotype analysis. Repertoires from more than ten age-matched healthy donors in immuneACCESS were used as clonality controls. TCRdb took this table from immuneACCESS and kept in-frame rearrangements with V and J called. Such tables lack part of the clones; where checked against another copy, unresolved V genes explain under half of the gap, and the rest is unexplained. V and J calls and clone size come straight from that table; D and trimming were deduced from the DNA. The sample table holds some 300,000 clones, of which more than 65% were seen once. The ten largest clones capture approximately 7% of the sample.

For CDR1 and CDR2, the germline V gene lists LGHNA and YNFKEQ. Trimming removed 0 bases from V and 3 bases from J; the gene matches leave 9 bases unexplained. The cysteine opens and the phenylalanine closes a CDR3 of 18 amino acids. The kept DNA is CDR3 alone, 54 bases in frame from the first base. For TCR beta library preparation, approximately 2 micrograms of genomic DNA were isolated from cryopreserved PBMCs. High-throughput TCR beta sequencing was performed on longitudinal blood samples from CLL patients receiving ibrutinib monotherapy. Patients were enrolled in a phase 2 open-label single-center ibrutinib monotherapy trial. Worth noting for this clone: Its antigen specificity is not known. No base-level quality is on record; no much larger clone is a single base apart.

The sequence links TRBV4-2 to TRBJ2-7, with TRBD2 matching 12 junction bases. The sequence was obtained from a human donor with chronic lymphocytic leukemia. Sequencing used PBMCs, obtained before ibrutinib treatment. The bases are TGTGCCAGCAGCCAAGAAGGGACTAGCGGGCTCGCGCTCTACGAGCAGTACTTC. This encodes CASSQEGTSGLALYEQYF.